Listed below are T cell receptor beta chains from one sample, sequenced in a study of vaccination effects on CD4 cells after COVID-19. These receptors' antigens are unknown. Profiling relied on immunoSEQ multiplex PCR, and the TCRdb table lists in-frame clones only, not all of them. Among 20,000 to 25,000 clones listed, approximately 79% were seen once. The sequencing here drew on CD4+ T cells from PBMCs cultured with HCoV-229E spike peptides, taken after COVID-19 vaccination. The receptors originated from a human donor who received a COVID-19 vaccine. Each CDR3 is given with its conserved first and last residue. The D gene is left open where the match is weak. Not all rows give a size; the values are once, few, many and, for expanded clones, a class.

v_call: TRBV5-1; d_call: TRBD2; clone_size: .; j_call: TRBJ2-1; cdr3_nt: TGCGCCAGCAGCTTTTTGGGGACTAGCGTCATGGAGGAGCAGTTCTTC; cdr3_aa: CASSFLGTSVMEEQFF
v_call: TRBV25-1; d_call: .; clone_size: .; j_call: TRBJ1-1; cdr3_nt: TGTGCCACCGCACGGCCAGGGGTCACTGAAGCTTTCTTT; cdr3_aa: CATARPGVTEAFF
v_call: TRBV28; d_call: TRBD2; clone_size: few; j_call: TRBJ2-1; cdr3_nt: TGTGCCAGCAGTTCCATTACAGGGTCGGCTAGCGGGGGCGTAGGGAATGAGCAGTTCTTC; cdr3_aa: CASSSITGSASGGVGNEQFF
v_call: TRBV5-4; d_call: TRBD2; clone_size: .; j_call: TRBJ2-1; cdr3_nt: TGTGCCAGCAGCTTGGCTAGCGGGAGTAAAAATGAGCAGTTCTTC; cdr3_aa: CASSLASGSKNEQFF
v_call: TRBV29-1; d_call: TRBD1; clone_size: .; j_call: TRBJ1-2; cdr3_nt: TGCAGCGTAGAAAAGGACAGGGGGCTTAACTATGGCTACACCTTC; cdr3_aa: CSVEKDRGLNYGYTF
v_call: TRBV5-1; d_call: TRBD1; clone_size: .; j_call: TRBJ2-3; cdr3_nt: TGCGCCAGCAGCTTGGCCTATACAGGGGGTGGGCTAGATACGCAGTATTTT; cdr3_aa: CASSLAYTGGGLDTQYF
v_call: TRBV19; d_call: TRBD1; clone_size: once; j_call: TRBJ1-2; cdr3_nt: TGTGCCAGTACACAGGGACAGACCAACTATGGCTACACCTTC; cdr3_aa: CASTQGQTNYGYTF
v_call: TRBV29-1; d_call: TRBD1; clone_size: .; j_call: TRBJ2-1; cdr3_nt: TGCAGCGGCCTGACAGGGGTCTCCTACAATGAGCAGTTCTTC; cdr3_aa: CSGLTGVSYNEQFF
v_call: TRBV7-8; d_call: .; clone_size: .; j_call: TRBJ2-1; cdr3_nt: TGTGCCAGCAGCCCCCGGACAGCCTACAATGAGCAGTTCTTC; cdr3_aa: CASSPRTAYNEQFF
v_call: TRBV12-5; d_call: .; clone_size: .; j_call: TRBJ2-1; cdr3_nt: TGTGCTAGTGGTTTGGGCACTTGGACGGCCTCCCGTGGCAATGAGCAGTTCTTC; cdr3_aa: CASGLGTWTASRGNEQFF
v_call: TRBV10-3; d_call: TRBD2; clone_size: .; j_call: TRBJ2-5; cdr3_nt: TGTGCCATCAGTGACGGGACTAGCGGGAGGGCCGGTTTGGAGACCCAGTACTTC; cdr3_aa: CAISDGTSGRAGLETQYF
v_call: TRBV5-1; d_call: .; clone_size: few; j_call: TRBJ2-7; cdr3_nt: TGCGCCAGCAGTACCGGGACGGGAGACTACGAGCAGTACTTC; cdr3_aa: CASSTGTGDYEQYF